This T cell receptor beta chain was retrieved from a study of OX40 agonist ivuxolimab in advanced cancers. Method: immunoSEQ multiplex PCR; TCRdb's copy keeps in-frame clones and lacks some. The sample lists some 43,000 clones; 86% were seen once. Germline V CDR1 and CDR2: SGDLS, YYNGEE. V was pared by 3 bases and J by 8 bases, with 14 bases of the junction left unmatched. The CDR3 sequence is 17 residues long. The V and J genes are TRBV9 and TRBJ1-4, with 9 nucleotides matching TRBD1. This clonotype originated in an adult with an advanced solid tumor such as melanoma, head and neck, liver or kidney cancer. Sequenced here: CD4+ or CD8+ T cells sorted from blood, sampled in a trial of the OX40 agonist ivuxolimab. The CDR3 region is CASSARDRVVVEEKLFF. CDR3 nucleotide sequence: TGTGCCAGCAGCGCCCGGGACAGGGTCGTGGTGGAGGAAAAACTGTTTTTT. Complete variable domain (other parts from reference TRBV9 and TRBJ1-4): DSGVTQTPKHLITATGQRVTLRCSPRSGDLSVYWYQQSLDQGLQFLIQYYNGEERAKGNILERFSAQQFPDLHSELNLSSLELGDSALYFCASSARDRVVVEEKLFFGSGTQLSVL.